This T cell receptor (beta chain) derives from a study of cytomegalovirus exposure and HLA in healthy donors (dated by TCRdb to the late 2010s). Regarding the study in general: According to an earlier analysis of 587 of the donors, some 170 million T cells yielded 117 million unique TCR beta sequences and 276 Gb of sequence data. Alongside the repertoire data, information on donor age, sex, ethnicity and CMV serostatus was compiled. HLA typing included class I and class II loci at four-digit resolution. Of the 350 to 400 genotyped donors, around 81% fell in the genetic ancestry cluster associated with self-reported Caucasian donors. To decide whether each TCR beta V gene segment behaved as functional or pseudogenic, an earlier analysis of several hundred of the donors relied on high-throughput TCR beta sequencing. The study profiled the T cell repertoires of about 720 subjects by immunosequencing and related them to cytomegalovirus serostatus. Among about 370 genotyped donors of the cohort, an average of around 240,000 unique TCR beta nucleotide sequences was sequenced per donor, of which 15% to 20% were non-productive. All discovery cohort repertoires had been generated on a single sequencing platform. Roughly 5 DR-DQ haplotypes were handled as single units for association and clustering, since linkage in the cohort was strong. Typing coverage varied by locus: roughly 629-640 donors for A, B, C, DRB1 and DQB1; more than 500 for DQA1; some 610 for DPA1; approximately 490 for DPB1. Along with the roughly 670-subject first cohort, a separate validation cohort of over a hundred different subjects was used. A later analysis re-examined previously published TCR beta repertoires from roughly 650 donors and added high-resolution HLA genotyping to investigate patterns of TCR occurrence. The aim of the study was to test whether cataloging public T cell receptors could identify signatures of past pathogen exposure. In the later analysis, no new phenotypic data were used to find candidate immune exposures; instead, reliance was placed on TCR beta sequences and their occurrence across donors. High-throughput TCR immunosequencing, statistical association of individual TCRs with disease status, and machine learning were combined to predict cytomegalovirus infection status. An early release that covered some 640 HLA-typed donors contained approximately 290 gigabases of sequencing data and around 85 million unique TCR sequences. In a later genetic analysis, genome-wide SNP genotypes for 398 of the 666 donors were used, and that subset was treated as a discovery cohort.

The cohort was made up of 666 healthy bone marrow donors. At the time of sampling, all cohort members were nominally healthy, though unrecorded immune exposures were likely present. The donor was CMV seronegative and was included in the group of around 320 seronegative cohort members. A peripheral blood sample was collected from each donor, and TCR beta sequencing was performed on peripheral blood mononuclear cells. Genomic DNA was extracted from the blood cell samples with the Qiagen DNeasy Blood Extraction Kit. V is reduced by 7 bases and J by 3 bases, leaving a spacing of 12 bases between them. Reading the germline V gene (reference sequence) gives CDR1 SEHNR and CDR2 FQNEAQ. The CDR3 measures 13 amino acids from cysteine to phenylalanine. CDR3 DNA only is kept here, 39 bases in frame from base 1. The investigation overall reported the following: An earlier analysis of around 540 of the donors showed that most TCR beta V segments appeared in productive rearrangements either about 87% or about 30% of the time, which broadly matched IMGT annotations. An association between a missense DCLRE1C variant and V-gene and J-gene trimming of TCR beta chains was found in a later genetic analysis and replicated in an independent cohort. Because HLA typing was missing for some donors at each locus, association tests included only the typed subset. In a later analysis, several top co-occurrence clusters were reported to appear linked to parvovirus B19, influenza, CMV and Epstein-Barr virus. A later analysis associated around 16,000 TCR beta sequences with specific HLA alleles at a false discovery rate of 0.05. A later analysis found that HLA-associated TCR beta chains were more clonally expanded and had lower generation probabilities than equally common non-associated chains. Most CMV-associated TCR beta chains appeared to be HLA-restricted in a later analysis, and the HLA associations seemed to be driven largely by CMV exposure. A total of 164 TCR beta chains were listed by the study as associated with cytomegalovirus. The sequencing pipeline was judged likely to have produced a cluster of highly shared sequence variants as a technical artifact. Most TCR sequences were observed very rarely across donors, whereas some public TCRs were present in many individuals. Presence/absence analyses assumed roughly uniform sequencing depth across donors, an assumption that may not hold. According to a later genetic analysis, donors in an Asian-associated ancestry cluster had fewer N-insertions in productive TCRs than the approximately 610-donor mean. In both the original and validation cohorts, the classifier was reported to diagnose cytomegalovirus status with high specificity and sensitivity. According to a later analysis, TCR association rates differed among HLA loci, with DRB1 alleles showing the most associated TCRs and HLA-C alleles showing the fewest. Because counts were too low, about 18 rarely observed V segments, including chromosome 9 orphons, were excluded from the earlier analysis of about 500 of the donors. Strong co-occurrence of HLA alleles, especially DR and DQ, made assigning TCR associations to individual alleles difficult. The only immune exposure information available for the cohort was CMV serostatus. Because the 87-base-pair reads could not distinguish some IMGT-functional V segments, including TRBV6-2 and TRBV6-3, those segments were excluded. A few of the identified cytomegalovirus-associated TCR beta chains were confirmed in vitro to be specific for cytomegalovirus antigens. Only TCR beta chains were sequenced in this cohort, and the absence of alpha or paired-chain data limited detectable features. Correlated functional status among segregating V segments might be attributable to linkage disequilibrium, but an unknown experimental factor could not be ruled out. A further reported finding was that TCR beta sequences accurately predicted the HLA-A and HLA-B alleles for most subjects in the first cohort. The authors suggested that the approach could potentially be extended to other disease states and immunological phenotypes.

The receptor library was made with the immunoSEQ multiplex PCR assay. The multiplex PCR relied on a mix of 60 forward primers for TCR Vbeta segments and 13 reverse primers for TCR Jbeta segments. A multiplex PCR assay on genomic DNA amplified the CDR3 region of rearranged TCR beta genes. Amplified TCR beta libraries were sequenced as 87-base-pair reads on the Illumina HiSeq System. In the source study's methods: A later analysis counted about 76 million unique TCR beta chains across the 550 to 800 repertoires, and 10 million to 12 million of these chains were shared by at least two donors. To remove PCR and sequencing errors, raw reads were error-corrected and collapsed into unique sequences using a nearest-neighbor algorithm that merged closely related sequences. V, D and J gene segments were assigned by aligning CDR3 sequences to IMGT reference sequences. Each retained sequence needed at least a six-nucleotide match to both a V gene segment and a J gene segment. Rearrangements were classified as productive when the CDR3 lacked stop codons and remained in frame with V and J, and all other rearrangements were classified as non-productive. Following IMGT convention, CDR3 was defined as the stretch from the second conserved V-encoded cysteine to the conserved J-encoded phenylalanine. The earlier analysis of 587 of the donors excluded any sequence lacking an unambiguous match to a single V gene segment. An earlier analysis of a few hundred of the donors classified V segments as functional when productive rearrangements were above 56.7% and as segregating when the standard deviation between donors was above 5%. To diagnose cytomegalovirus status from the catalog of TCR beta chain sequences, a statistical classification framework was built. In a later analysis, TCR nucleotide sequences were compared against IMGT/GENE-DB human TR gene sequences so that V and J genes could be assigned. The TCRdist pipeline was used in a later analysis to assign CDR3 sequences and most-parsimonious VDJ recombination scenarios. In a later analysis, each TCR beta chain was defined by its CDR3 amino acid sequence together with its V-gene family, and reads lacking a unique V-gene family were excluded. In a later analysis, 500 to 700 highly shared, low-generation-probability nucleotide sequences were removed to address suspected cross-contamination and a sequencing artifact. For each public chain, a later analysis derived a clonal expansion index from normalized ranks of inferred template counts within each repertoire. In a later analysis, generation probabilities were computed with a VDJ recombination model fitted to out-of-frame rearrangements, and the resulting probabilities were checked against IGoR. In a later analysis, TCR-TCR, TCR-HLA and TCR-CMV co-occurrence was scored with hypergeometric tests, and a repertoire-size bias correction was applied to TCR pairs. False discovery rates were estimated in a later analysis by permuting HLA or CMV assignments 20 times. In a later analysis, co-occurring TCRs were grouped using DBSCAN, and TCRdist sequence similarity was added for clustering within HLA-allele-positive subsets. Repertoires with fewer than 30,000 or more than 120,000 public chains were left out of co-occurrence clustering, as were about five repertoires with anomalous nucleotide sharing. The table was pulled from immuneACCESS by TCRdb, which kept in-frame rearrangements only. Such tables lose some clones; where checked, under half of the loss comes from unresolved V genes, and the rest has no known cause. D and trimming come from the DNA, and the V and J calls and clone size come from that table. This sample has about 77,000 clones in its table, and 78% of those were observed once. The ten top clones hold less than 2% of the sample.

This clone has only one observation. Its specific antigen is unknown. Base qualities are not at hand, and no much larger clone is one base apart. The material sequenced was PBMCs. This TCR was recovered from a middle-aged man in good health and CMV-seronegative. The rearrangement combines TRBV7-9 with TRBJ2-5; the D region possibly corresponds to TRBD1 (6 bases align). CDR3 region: CASIRQVEETQYF. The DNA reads TGTGCCAGCATTAGACAGGTGGAAGAGACCCAGTACTTC.